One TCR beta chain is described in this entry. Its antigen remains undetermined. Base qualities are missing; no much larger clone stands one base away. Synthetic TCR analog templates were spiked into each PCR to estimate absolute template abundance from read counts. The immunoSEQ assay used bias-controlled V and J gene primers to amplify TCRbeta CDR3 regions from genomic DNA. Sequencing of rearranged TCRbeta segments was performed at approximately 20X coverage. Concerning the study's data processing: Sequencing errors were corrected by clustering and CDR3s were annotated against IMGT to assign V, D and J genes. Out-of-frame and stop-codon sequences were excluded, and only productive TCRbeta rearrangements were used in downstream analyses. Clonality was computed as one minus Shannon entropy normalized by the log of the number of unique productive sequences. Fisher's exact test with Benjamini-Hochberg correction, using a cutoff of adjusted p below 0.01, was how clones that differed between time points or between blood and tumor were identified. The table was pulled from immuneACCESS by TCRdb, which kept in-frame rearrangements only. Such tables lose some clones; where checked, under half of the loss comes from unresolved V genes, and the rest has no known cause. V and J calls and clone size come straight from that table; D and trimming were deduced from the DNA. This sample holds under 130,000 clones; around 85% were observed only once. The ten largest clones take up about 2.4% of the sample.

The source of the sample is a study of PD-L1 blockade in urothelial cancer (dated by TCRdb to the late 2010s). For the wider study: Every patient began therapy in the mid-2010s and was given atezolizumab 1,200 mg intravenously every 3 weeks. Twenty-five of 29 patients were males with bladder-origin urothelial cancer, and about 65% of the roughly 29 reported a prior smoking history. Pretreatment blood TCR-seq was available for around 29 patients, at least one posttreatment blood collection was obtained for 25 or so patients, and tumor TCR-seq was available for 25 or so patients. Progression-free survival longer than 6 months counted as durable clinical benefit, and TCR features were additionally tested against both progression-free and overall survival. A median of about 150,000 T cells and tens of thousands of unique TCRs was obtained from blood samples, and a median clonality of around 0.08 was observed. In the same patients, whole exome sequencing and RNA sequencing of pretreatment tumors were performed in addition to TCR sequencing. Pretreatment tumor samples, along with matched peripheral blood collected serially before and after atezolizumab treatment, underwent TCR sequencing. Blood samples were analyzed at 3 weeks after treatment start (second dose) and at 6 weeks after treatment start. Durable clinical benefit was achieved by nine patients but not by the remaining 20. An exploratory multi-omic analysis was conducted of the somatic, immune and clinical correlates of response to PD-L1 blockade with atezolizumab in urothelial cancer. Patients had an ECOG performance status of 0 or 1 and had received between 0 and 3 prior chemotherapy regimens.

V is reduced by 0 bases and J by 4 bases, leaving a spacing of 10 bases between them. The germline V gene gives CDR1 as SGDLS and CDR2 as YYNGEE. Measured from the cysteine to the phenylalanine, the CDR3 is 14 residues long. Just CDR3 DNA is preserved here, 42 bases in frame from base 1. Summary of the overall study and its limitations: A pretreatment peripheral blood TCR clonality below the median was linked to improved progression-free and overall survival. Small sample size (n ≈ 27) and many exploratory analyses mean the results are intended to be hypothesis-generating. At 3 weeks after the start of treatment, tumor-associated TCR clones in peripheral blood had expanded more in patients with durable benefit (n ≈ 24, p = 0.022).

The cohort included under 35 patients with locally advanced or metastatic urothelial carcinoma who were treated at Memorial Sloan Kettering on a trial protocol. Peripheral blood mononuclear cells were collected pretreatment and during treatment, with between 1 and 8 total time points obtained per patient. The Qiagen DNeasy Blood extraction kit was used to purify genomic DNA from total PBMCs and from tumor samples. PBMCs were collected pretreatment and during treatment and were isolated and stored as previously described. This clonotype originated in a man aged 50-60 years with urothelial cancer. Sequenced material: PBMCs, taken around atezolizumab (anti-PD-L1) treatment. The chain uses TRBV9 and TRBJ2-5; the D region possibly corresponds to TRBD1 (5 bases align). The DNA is TGTGCCAGCAGCGTAGCTGTCAGGGCAGAGACCCAGTACTTC. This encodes CASSVAVRAETQYF. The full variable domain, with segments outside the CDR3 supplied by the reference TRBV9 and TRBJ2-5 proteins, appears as DSGVTQTPKHLITATGQRVTLRCSPRSGDLSVYWYQQSLDQGLQFLIQYYNGEERAKGNILERFSAQQFPDLHSELNLSSLELGDSALYFCASSVAVRAETQYFGPGTRLLVL.